The clone carrying this T cell receptor (beta chain) was recorded a few times. The CDR3 consists of 11 residues. CDR1 and CDR2 (germline): LGHDT, YNNKEL (reference sequence). V shed 6 bases and J 9 bases; nucleotides not matched to a gene: 3. Unique molecular identifiers tagged the TCRbeta library. TCRdb recomputed calls from the PCR reads with MiXCR, one row per CDR3 protein. The repertoire includes hundreds of thousands of distinct CDR3 sequences, more than 20% of them detected once, and more than 4.5% sits in the top ten. These data come from a study of T-cell reconstitution after alpha-beta-depleted transplantation in children.

The V and J genes are TRBV3-1 and TRBJ1-1; 8 bases line up with TRBD1. This clonotype was obtained from a female patient aged 2-9 years who had a stem cell transplant for congenital amegakaryocytic thrombocytopenia, so the T cells may come from the graft donor. The material sequenced was PBMCs, mostly from graft donor cells, taken 360 days after TCRalphabeta/CD19-depleted stem cell transplant. This CDR3 is CASRDRAQAFF. The CDR3 coding sequence is TGTGCCAGCAGGGACAGGGCTCAAGCTTTCTTT.